This T cell receptor beta chain was obtained from a study of regulatory T cells in long-lasting Graves disease. Regarding the study as a whole: TCR diversity in persistent Graves' patients was below that of newly diagnosed ones. Clonotypes that were public and shared totalled 2,741 in persistent patients versus around 1,000 in new patients. With persistent disease, TRBV28, TRBJ1-2 and TRBJ2-5 were the favored segments.

Germline CDR1 reads DFQATT; CDR2 reads SNEGSKA (reference sequence). This CDR3 has 12 amino acids. V lost 3 bases and J lost 7, with 10 bases in between. The time point here: persistent/refractory GD, antithyroid drugs over 5 years with positive TRAb. The TCR library was made from RNA extracted from PBMCs. This clonotype was seen just once. The antigen remains undetermined. Both iRepertoire HTBI primers and Arm-PCR of CDR3 regions were used to build the TCR beta libraries. TCRdb ran MiXCR on the multiplex PCR reads and lists one entry per CDR3 protein. Of roughly 400,000 distinct CDR3 sequences detected, less than 25% appear once; the ten largest clones hold 20%.

The chain has TRBV20-1 and TRBJ2-4; D gene unclear. Here the sequenced sample was peripheral blood mononuclear cells (PBMCs), taken when the disease was refractory, from a patient treated with antithyroid drugs. The sequence was collected from a female donor with Graves disease. CDR3 region: CSASTILNIQYF. CDR3 sequence (DNA): TGCAGTGCTAGTACAATCCTGAACATTCAGTACTTC.